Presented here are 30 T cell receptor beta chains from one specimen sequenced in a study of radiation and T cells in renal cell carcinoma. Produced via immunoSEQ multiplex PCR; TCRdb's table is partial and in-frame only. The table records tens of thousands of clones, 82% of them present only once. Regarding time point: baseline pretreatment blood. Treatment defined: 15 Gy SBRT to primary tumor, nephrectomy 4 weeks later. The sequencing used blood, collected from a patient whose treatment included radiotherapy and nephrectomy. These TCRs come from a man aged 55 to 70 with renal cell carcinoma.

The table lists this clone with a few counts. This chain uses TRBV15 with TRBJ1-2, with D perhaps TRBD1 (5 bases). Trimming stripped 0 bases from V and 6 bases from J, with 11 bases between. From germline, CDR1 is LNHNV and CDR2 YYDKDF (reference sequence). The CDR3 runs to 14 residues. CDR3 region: CATSRDRQSDGYTF. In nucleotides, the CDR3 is TGTGCCACCAGCAGAGATCGACAGTCGGATGGCTACACCTTC.

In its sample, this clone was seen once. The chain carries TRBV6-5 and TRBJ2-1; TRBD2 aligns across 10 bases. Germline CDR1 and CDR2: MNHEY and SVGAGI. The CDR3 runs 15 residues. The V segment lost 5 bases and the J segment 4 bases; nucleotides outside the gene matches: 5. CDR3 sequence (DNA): TGTGCCAGCAGTCCTACTAGCGGGATTTACAATGAGCAGTTCTTC. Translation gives CASSPTSGIYNEQFF.

CDR3 nucleotide sequence: TGTGCCAGCAGCACAACAGGGAACACTGAAGCTTTCTTT. As protein: CASSTTGNTEAFF. The chain uses TRBV11-2 and TRBJ1-1, with a tentative D call TRBD1 (5 bases). Germline assignment: CDR1 SGHAT and CDR2 FQNNGV. The CDR3 covers 13 residues. Trimming left V 5 bases short and J 1 base short, with 8 bases between.

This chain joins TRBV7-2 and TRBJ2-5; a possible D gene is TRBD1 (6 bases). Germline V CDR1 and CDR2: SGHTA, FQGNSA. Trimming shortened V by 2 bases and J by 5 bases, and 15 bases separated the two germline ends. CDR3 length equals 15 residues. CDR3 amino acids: CASSLRTVAAETQYF. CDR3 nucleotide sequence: TGTGCCAGCAGCTTACGGACAGTCGCGGCGGAGACCCAGTACTTC.

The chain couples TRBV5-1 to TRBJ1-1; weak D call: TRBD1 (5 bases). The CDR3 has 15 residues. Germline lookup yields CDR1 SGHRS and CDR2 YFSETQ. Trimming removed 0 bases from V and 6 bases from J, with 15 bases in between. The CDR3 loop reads CASSLGGRGGSEAFF. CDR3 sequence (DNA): TGCGCCAGCAGCTTGGGGGGCCGAGGAGGCTCTGAAGCTTTCTTT.

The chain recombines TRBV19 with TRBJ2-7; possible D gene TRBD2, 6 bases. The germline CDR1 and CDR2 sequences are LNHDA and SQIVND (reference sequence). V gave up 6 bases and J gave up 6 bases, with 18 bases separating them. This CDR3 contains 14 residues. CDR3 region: CASRRVEGSSEQYF. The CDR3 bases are TGTGCCAGTAGACGAGTGGAGGGGAGCAGCGAGCAGTACTTC.

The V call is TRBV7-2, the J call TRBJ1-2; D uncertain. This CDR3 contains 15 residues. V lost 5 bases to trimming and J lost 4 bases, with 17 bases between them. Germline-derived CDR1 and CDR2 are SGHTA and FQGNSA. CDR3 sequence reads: CASSPDGAASYGYTF. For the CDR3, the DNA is TGTGCCAGCAGCCCCGACGGCGCAGCTAGCTATGGCTACACCTTC. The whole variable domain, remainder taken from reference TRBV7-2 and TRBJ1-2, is GAGVSQSPSNKVTEKGKDVELRCDPISGHTALYWYRQSLGQGLEFLIYFQGNSAPDKSGLPSDRFSAERTGGSVSTLTIQRTQQEDSAVYLCASSPDGAASYGYTFGSGTRLTVV.

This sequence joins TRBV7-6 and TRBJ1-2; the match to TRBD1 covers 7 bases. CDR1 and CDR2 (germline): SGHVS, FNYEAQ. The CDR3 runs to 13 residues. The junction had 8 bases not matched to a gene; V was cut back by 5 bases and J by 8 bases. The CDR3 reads CASSTTGSGGYTF. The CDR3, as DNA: TGTGCCAGCAGCACGACAGGGTCCGGGGGCTACACCTTC.

The CDR3 DNA reads TGCAGCGTCGCCCCCCAGGGTCCCGGGGAGCTGTTTTTT. Its protein is CSVAPQGPGELFF. This rearrangement joins TRBV29-1 to TRBJ2-2, with D perhaps matching TRBD1 (5 bases). The V end was cut by 6 bases, the J end by 6 bases, with 14 bases between. CDR3 length: 13 amino acids. CDR1 is SQVTM and CDR2 is ANQGSEA in the germline V gene.

The chain's CDR3 is CASSLLAGTSGSYEQYF. The CDR3 DNA reads TGTGCCAGCAGTCTACTAGCGGGAACATCCGGCTCCTACGAGCAGTACTTC. The chain combines TRBV25-1 with TRBJ2-5, with 10 bases identical to TRBD2. The J call may be incorrect, as the DNA end agrees better with TRBJ2-7. Germline values: CDR1 MGHDK, CDR2 SYGVNS. CDR3 length equals 17 residues.

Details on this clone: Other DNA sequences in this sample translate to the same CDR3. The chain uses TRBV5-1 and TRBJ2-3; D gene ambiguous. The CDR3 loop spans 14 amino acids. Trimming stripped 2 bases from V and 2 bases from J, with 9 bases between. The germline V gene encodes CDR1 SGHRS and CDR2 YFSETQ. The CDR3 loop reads CASSLEAVTDTQYF. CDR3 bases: TGCGCCAGCAGCTTAGAAGCCGTCACAGATACGCAGTATTTT.

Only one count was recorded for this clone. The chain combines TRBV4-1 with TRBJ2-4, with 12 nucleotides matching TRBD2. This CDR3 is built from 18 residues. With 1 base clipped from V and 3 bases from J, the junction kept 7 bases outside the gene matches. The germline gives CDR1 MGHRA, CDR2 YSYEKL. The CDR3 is CASSQGRLAGGNKNIQYF. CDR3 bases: TGCGCCAGCAGCCAAGGGAGGCTAGCGGGAGGGAACAAAAACATTCAGTACTTC.

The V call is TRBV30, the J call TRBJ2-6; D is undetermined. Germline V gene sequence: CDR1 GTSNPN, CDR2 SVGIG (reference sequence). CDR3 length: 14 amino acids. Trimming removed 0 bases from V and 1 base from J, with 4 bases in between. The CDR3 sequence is CAWSVRSGANVLTF. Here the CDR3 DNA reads TGTGCCTGGAGTGTGAGGTCTGGGGCCAACGTCCTGACTTTC. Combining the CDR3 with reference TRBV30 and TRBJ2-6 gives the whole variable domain SQTIHQWPATLVQPVGSPLSLECTVEGTSNPNLYWYRQAAGRGLQLLFYSVGIGQISSEVPQNLSASRPQDRQFILSSKKLLLSDSGFYLCAWSVRSGANVLTFGAGSRLTVL.

CDR3 bases: TGTGCCAGCAGCTTACTTGACAGCTCCTACAATGAGCAGTTCTTC. This sequence encodes CASSLLDSSYNEQFF. The chain combines TRBV7-8 with TRBJ2-1; perhaps TRBD1 as D (5 bases). CDR3 length equals 15 residues. Germline lookup yields CDR1 SGHVS and CDR2 FQNEAQ. V lost 2 bases and J 0 bases, leaving 8 bases between the germline ends.

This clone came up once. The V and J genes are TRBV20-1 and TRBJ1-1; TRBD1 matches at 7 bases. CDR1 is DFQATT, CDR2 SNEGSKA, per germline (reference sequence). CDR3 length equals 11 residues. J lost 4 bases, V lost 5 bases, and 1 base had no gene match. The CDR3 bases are TGCAGTGCTTACAGGGGCACTGAAGCTTTCTTT. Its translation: CSAYRGTEAFF.

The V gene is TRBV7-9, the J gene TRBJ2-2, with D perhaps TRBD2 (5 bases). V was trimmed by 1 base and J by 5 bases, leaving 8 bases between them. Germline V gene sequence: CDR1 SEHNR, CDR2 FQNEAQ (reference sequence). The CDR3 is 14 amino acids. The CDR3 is CASSLVRGTGELFF. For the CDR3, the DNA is TGTGCCAGCAGCTTAGTTCGGGGTACCGGGGAGCTGTTTTTT.

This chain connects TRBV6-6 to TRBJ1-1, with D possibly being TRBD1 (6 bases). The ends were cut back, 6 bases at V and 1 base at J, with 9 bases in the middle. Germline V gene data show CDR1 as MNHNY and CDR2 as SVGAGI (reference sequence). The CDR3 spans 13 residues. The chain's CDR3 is CASRKQGNTEAFF. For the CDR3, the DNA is TGTGCCAGCAGGAAACAGGGGAACACTGAAGCTTTCTTT.

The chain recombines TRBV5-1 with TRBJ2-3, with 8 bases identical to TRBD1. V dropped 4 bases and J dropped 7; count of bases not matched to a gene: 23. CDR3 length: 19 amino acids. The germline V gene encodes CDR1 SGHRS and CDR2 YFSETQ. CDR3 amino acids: CASSHPNGQGTGLPHTQYF. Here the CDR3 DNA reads TGCGCCAGCAGCCACCCTAACGGACAGGGCACGGGACTTCCCCATACGCAGTATTTT.

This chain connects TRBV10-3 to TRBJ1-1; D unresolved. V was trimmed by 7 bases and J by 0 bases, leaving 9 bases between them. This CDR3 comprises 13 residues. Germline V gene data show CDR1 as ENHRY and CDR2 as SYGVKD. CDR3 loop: CAIKKEMNTEAFF. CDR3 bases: TGTGCCATCAAGAAGGAGATGAACACTGAAGCTTTCTTT.

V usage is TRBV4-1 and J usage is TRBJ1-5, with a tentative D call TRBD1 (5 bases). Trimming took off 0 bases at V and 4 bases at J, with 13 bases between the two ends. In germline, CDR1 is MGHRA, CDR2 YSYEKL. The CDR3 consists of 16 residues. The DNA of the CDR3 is TGCGCCAGCAGCCAAGAGTTTCCGGACAATAATCAGCCCCAGCATTTT. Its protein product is CASSQEFPDNNQPQHF.

DNA for the CDR3: TGCGCCAGCAGCCCGGGGACTAGCAGGTCCTACGAGCAGTACTTC. Its protein product is CASSPGTSRSYEQYF. The chain links TRBV5-1 to TRBJ2-7; 9 nucleotides agree with TRBD2. V dropped 4 bases and J dropped 1; count of bases not matched to a gene: 6. The CDR3 has 15 residues. The germline CDR1 and CDR2 sequences are SGHRS and YFSETQ.

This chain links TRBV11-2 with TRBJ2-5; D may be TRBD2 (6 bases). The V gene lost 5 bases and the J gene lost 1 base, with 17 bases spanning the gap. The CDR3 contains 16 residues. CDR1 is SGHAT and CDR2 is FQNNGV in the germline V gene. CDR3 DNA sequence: TGTGCCAGCAGCCCGCGGGGCCCTGGGGGCCAAGAGACCCAGTACTTC. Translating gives CASSPRGPGGQETQYF.

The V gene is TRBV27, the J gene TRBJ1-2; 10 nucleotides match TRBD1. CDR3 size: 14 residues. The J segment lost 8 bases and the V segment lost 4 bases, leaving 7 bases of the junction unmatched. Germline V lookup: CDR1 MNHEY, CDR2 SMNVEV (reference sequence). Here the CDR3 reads CASSWDRGRGGYTF. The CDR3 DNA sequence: TGTGCCAGCAGTTGGGACAGGGGTCGTGGAGGCTACACCTTC.

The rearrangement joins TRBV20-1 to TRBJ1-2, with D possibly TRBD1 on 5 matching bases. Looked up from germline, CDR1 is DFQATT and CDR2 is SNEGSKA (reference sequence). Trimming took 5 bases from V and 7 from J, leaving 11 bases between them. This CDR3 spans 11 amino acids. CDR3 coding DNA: TGCAGTGCTGGACGACAGTTTGGCTACACCTTC. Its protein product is CSAGRQFGYTF.

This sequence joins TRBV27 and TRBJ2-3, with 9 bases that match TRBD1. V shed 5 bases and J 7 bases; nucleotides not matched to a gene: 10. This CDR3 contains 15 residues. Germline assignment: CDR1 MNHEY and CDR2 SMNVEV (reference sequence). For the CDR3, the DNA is TGTGCCAGCAGTGGGGTACAGGGGGCAAGGAATACGCAGTATTTT. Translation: CASSGVQGARNTQYF.

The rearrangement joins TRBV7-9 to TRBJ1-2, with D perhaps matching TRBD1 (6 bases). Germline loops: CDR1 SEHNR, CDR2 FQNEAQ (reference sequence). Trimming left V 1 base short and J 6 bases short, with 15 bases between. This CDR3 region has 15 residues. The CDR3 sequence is CASSLVGGQGHGYTF. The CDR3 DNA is TGTGCCAGCAGCTTAGTAGGGGGGCAGGGACATGGCTACACCTTC.

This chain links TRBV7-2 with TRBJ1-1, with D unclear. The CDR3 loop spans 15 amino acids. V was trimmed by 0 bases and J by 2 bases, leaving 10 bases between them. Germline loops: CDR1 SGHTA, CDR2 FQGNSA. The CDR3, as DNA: TGTGCCAGCAGCTTAGCGCTGGGCAGTAACACTGAAGCTTTCTTT. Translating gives CASSLALGSNTEAFF.

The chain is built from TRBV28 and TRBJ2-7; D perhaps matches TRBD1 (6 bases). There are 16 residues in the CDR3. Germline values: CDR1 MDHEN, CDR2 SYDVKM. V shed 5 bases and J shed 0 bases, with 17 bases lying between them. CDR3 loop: CASSAPRGFGSYEQYF. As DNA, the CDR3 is TGTGCCAGCAGTGCCCCGAGGGGGTTCGGCTCCTACGAGCAGTACTTC.

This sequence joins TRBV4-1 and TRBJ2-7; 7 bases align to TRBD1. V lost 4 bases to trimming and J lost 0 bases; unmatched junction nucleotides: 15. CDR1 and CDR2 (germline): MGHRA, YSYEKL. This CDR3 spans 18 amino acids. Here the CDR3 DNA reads TGCGCCAGCAGCCCCCGGGATAGGGGGCGGTGGGGCTCCTACGAGCAGTACTTC. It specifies CASSPRDRGRWGSYEQYF.

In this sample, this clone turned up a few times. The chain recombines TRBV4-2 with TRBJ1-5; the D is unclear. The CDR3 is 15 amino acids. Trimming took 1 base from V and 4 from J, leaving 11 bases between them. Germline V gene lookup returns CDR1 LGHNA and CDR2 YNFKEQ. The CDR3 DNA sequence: TGTGCCAGCAGCCAAGGGGCAGCTTCTAATCAGCCCCAGCATTTT. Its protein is CASSQGAASNQPQHF.